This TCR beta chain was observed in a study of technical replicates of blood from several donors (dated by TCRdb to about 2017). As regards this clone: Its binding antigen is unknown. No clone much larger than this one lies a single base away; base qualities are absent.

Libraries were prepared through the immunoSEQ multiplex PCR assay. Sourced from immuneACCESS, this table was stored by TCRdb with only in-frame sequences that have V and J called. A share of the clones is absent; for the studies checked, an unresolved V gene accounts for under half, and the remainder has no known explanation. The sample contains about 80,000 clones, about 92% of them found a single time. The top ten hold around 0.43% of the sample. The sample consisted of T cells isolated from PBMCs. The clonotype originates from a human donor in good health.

For the CDR3, the sequence is CASSSWTSSDEQYF. The DNA is TGTGCCAGCAGTTCCTGGACTAGCTCAGACGAGCAGTACTTC. The chain is encoded by TRBV28 joined to TRBJ2-7; TRBD2 lines up with 8 middle nucleotides. The germline V gene yields MDHEN for CDR1 and SYDVKM for CDR2. From V the trimming removes 4 bases and from J it removes 5 bases, while the gene matches leave 7 bases of the junction unaccounted for. CDR3 length: 14 amino acids, cysteine to phenylalanine. The kept DNA is CDR3 alone, 42 bases in frame from the first base. Here the CDR3 is joined to the reference TRBV28 and TRBJ2-7 genes, and the full variable domain is: DVKVTQSSRYLVKRTGEKVFLECVQDMDHENMFWYRQDPGLGLRLIYFSYDVKMKEKGDIPEGYSVSREKKERFSLILESASTNQTSMYLCASSSWTSSDEQYFGPGTRLTVT.